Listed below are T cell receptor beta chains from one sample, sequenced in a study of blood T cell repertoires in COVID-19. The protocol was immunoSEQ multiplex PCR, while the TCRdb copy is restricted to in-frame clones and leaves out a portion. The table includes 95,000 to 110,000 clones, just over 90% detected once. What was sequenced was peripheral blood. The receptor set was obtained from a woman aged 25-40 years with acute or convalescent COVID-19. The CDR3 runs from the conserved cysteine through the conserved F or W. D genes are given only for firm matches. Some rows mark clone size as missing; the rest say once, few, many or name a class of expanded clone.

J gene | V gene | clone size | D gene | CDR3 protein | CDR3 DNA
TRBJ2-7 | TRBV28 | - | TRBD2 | CASSLGGLADYTYEQYF | TGTGCCAGCAGTTTAGGGGGTCTAGCGGATTATACCTACGAGCAGTACTTC
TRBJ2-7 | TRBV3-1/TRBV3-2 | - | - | CASSPGSYEQYF | TGTGCCAGCAGCCCCGGGAGCTACGAGCAGTACTTC
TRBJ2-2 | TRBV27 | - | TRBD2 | CASTGSSGRDNTGELFF | TGTGCCAGCACGGGGTCTAGCGGGAGAGATAACACCGGGGAGCTGTTTTTT
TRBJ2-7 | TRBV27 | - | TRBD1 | CASSFGTDPYEQYF | TGTGCCAGCAGTTTCGGGACAGACCCCTACGAGCAGTACTTC
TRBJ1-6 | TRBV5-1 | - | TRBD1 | CASSLEGGGGNSPLHF | TGCGCCAGCAGCTTGGAAGGGGGCGGAGGTAATTCACCCCTCCACTTT
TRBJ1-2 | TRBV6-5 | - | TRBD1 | CASSYSGTGVSGYTF | TGTGCCAGCAGTTACTCGGGGACAGGAGTGAGTGGCTACACCTTC
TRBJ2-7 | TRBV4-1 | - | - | CASSQIPGTYEQYF | TGCGCCAGCAGCCAGATTCCAGGGACCTACGAGCAGTACTTC
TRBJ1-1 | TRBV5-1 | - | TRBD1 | CASSTRTGNTEAFF | TGCGCCAGCAGCACACGGACAGGGAACACTGAAGCTTTCTTT
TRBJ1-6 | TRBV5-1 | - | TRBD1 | CASSVGYRGSSYNSPLHF | TGCGCCAGCAGCGTGGGTTACAGGGGGAGCTCCTATAATTCACCCCTCCACTTT
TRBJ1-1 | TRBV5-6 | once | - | CASSPSNTETFF | TGTGCCAGCAGCCCTAGTAACACTGAAACTTTCTTT
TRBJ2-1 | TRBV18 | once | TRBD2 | CASSPQRGGAEQFF | TGTGCCAGCTCACCCCAGCGGGGGGGCGCTGAGCAGTTCTTC
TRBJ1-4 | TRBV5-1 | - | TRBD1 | CASSLGRQGGREKLFF | TGCGCCAGCAGCTTGGGTCGACAGGGAGGTAGGGAAAAACTGTTTTTT
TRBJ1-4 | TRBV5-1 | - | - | CASSRGSLTNEKLFF | TGCGCCAGCAGCCGAGGGTCTCTGACTAATGAAAAACTGTTTTTT
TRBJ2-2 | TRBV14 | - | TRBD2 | CASSPLLAGGTGELFF | TGTGCCAGCAGCCCCTTACTAGCGGGAGGGACCGGGGAGCTGTTTTTT
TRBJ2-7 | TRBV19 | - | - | CASSFDEFEQYF | TGTGCCAGTAGTTTTGATGAGTTCGAGCAGTACTTC
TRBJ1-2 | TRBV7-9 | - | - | CASSLALSADPYGYTF | TGTGCCAGCAGCTTAGCGCTGTCGGCGGATCCATATGGCTACACCTTC
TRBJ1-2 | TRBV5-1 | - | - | CASSLESTNYGYTF | TGCGCCAGCAGCTTGGAGTCTACTAACTATGGCTACACCTTC
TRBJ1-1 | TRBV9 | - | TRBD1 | CASSTGTGWTEAFF | TGTGCCAGCAGCACCGGGACAGGGTGGACTGAAGCTTTCTTT
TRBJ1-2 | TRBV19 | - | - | CASSILDRGGYTF | TGTGCCAGTAGTATTCTGGATAGGGGTGGCTACACCTTC
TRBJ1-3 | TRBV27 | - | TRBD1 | CASSSGQGYGNTIYF | TGTGCCAGCAGTTCTGGACAGGGGTACGGAAACACCATATATTTT
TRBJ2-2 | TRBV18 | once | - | CASSPRQSGVANTGELFF | TGTGCCAGCTCACCACGGCAGTCAGGTGTTGCGAACACCGGGGAGCTGTTTTTT
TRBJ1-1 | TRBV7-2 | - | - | CASSLDMVTEAFF | TGTGCCAGCAGCTTAGACATGGTCACTGAAGCTTTCTTT
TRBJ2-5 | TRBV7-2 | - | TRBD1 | CASSSGTEETQYF | TGTGCCAGCAGCTCCGGGACAGAAGAGACCCAGTACTTC
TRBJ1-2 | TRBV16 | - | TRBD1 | CASSQSGQGDRYTF | TGTGCCAGCAGCCAATCAGGGCAGGGGGATCGCTACACCTTC
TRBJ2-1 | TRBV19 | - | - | CASSLNGQWLEQFF | TGTGCCAGTAGTCTGAACGGACAGTGGCTTGAGCAGTTCTTC
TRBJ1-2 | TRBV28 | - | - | CASSLGRDGYTF | TGTGCCAGCAGTTTGGGGAGGGATGGCTACACCTTC
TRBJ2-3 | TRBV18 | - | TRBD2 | CASSPSGPSSTDTQYF | TGTGCCAGCTCACCTAGCGGGCCTTCTAGCACAGATACGCAGTATTTT
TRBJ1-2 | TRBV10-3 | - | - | CAISEEARGRGGYTF | TGTGCCATCAGTGAGGAGGCGCGGGGCCGGGGTGGCTACACCTTC
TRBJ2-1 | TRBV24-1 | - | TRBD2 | CATSDLLAKEEQFF | TGTGCCACCAGTGATTTACTAGCGAAGGAGGAGCAGTTCTTC
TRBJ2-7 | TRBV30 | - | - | CAWSEGVEDSEQYF | TGTGCCTGGAGTGAAGGAGTTGAAGATTCCGAGCAGTACTTC
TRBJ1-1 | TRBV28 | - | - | CAARRDLNTEAFF | TGTGCCGCTCGGAGGGACCTGAACACTGAAGCTTTCTTT
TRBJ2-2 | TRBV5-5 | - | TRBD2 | CASSSGLETGELFF | TGTGCCAGCAGCTCCGGACTAGAGACCGGGGAGCTGTTTTTT
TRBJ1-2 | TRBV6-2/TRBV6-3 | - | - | CASSYPGQSYGYTF | TGTGCCAGCAGTTACCCAGGACAGAGCTATGGCTACACCTTC
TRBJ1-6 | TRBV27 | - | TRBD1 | CASSYTGEDRNSPLHF | TGTGCCAGCAGCTACACAGGGGAGGACAGGAATTCACCCCTCCACTTT
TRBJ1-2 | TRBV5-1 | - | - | CASSFDSYGYTF | TGCGCCAGCAGCTTCGACAGCTATGGCTACACCTTC
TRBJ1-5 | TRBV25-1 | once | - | CASSEFGGQENQPQHF | TGTGCCAGCAGTGAATTCGGGGGGCAGGAGAATCAGCCCCAGCATTTT
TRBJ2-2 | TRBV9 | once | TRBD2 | CASSGTSGSSNTGELFF | TGTGCCAGCAGCGGGACTAGCGGGAGTTCAAACACCGGGGAGCTGTTTTTT
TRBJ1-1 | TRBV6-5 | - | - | CASRPFTEAFF | TGTGCCTCCAGGCCCTTCACTGAAGCTTTCTTT
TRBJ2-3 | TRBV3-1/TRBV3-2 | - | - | CASSQDPAGGTDTQYF | TGTGCCAGCAGCCAAGATCCAGCGGGCGGTACAGATACGCAGTATTTT
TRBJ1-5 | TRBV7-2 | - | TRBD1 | CASSIGGAGGQPQHF | TGTGCCAGCAGCATAGGGGGGGCAGGGGGACAGCCCCAGCATTTT
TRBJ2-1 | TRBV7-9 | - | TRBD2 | CASSWASGRYNEQFF | TGTGCCAGCAGCTGGGCTAGCGGGAGGTACAATGAGCAGTTCTTC